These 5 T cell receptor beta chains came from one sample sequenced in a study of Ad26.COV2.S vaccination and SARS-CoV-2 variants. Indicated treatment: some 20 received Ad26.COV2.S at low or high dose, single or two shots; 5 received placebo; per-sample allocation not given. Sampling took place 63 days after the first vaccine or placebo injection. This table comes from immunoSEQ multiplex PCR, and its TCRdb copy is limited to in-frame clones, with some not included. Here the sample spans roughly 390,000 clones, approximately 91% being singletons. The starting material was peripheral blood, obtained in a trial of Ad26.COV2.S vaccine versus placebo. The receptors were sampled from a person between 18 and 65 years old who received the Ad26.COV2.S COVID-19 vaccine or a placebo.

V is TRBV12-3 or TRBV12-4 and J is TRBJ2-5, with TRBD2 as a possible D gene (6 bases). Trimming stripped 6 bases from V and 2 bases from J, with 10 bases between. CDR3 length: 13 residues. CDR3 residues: CASSPREQETQYF. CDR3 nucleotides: TGTGCCAGCAGCCCCCGGGAGCAAGAGACCCAGTACTTC.

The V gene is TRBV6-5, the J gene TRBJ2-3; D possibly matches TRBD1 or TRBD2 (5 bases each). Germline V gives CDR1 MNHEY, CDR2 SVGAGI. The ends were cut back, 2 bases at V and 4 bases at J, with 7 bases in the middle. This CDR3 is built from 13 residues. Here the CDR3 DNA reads TGTGCCAGCAGTTACGGGGGAGCAGATACGCAGTATTTT. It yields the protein CASSYGGADTQYF.

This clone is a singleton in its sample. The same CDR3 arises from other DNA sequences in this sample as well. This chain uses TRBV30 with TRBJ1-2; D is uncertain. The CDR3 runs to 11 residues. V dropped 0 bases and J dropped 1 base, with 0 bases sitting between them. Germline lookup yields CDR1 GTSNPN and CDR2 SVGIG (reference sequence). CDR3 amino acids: CAWSVNYGYTF. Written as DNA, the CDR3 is TGTGCCTGGAGTGTTAACTATGGCTACACCTTC.

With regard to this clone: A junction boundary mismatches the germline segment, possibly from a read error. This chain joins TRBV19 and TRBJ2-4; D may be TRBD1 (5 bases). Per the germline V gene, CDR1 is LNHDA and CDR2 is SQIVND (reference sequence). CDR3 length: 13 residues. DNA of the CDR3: TGTGCCAGTAGTATAGAACAGTATAAACCCAGGGACTTC. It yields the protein CASSIEQYKPRDF.

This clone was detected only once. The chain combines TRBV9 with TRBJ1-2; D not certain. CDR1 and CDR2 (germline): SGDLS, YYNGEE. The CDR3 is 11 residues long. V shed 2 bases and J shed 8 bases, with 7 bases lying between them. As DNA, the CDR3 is TGTGCCAGCAGCGTTCCTGGAGGCTACACCTTC. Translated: CASSVPGGYTF.